This TCR beta chain was sequenced during a study of vaccination effects on CD4 cells after COVID-19. Subsequent to a culture period of under 11 days, CD4+ T cells were isolated. Concerning this clone: Its antigen is as yet unknown.

Sequenced by immunoSEQ multiplex PCR; TCRdb stores in-frame clones only, minus some. The sample shows about 66,000 clones, 72% of them seen only once. V dropped 4 bases and J dropped 10 bases, with 22 bases sitting between them. CDR1 and CDR2 from the germline V gene are SGHRS and YFSETQ. The CDR3 is 15 amino acids. The sequences come from CD4+ T cells from PBMCs cultured without peptide, collected before COVID-19 vaccination. The rearrangement links TRBV5-1 to TRBJ2-3; a weak D match, TRBD2 (6 bases). The source is a human donor who had a prior SARS-CoV-2 infection. The CDR3 DNA is TGCGCCAGCAGCGATGGCCGGCGGGGAACCGTACCGCAGTATTTT. As protein: CASSDGRRGTVPQYF.